This entry lists 28 T cell receptor beta chains sequenced from one sample in a study of blood T cell repertoires in COVID-19. The data were produced by immunoSEQ multiplex PCR, yet TCRdb's version contains in-frame clones alone and is incomplete. The data contain about 200,000 clones, around 79% of them singletons. The specimen sequenced was peripheral blood. The receptor set was obtained from a woman aged 35 to 49 with COVID-19, enrolled during active disease.

This clone was detected only a few times. The chain has TRBV5-6 and TRBJ2-7; maybe TRBD2 (5 bases). Trimming removed 0 bases at V and 7 bases at J, with 5 bases between. From germline, CDR1 is SGHDT and CDR2 YYEEEE. This CDR3 contains 11 residues. The CDR3 sequence: CASSLAGEQYF. CDR3 sequence (DNA): TGTGCCAGCAGCTTGGCGGGGGAGCAGTACTTC.

The rearrangement links TRBV6-5 to TRBJ2-1; TRBD1 is a possible D gene (5 bases). Germline assignment: CDR1 MNHEY and CDR2 SVGAGI. V gave up 6 bases and J gave up 10 bases, with 10 bases separating them. The CDR3 extends over 11 amino acids. The CDR3 loop reads CASRTNREQFF. CDR3 DNA: TGTGCCAGCAGGACGAACAGGGAGCAGTTCTTC.

This clone was counted once. The gene calls are TRBV6-1 and TRBJ1-4; TRBD1 matches 9 bases. This CDR3 contains 18 residues. The germline V gene encodes CDR1 MNHNS and CDR2 SASEGT. Trimming at V came to 3 bases and at J to 0 bases, leaving 8 bases not matched to a gene. CDR3 protein: CASSDRGTGRATNEKLFF. For the CDR3, the DNA is TGTGCCAGCAGTGATAGGGGGACAGGGAGAGCAACTAATGAAAAACTGTTTTTT.

The rearrangement joins TRBV21-1 to TRBJ1-5. TRBV21-1 is a known pseudogene. The CDR3 consists of 13 residues. DNA of the CDR3: TGTGCCAGCAGCCCGGGAAGCAATCAGCCCCAGCATTTT. It is translated as CASSPGSNQPQHF.

V gene TRBV19 combines with J gene TRBJ1-1; TRBD1 agrees at 9 bases. There are 13 residues in the CDR3. V trimming: 5 bases; J trimming: 5 bases; junction bases outside the gene matches: 3. The germline CDR1 and CDR2 sequences are LNHDA and SQIVND (reference sequence). CDR3 loop: CASSLGTGTEAFF. The CDR3 coding sequence is TGTGCCAGTAGTTTGGGGACAGGGACTGAAGCTTTCTTT.

This clone was seen a handful of times. V is TRBV3-1 (or the pseudogene TRBV3-2) and J is TRBJ2-5, with TRBD2 identical over 10 bases. The CDR3 has 15 residues. The germline gives CDR1 LGHDT, CDR2 YNNKEL (reference sequence). V trimming: 3 bases; J trimming: 4 bases; junction bases outside the gene matches: 5. As DNA, the CDR3 is TGTGCCAGCAGCCAGATAGCGGGGGGCGGAGAGACCCAGTACTTC. Translating it yields CASSQIAGGGETQYF.

The chain combines TRBV6-5 with TRBJ1-1, with TRBD1 matching 8 bases. With V trimmed by 0 bases and J by 0 bases, 3 bases remained unmatched. The CDR3 totals 16 residues. CDR1 is MNHEY and CDR2 is SVGAGI in the germline V gene. CDR3 protein: CASSYSGQGMNTEAFF. The DNA for the CDR3 is TGTGCCAGCAGTTACTCCGGACAGGGCATGAACACTGAAGCTTTCTTT.

The V gene is TRBV3-1 (or the pseudogene TRBV3-2), the J gene TRBJ2-1; D uncertain. The V end lost 8 bases, the J end lost 2 bases, and 19 bases lay between the germline ends. CDR1 LGHDT and CDR2 YNNKEL come from the germline V gene (reference sequence). There are 16 residues in the CDR3. The CDR3 nucleotides are TGTGCCAGCGCCGGTTGGTTCTCTGGTCCCTACAATGAGCAGTTCTTC. Its translation: CASAGWFSGPYNEQFF.

The rearrangement links TRBV11-3 to TRBJ2-1, with D tentatively TRBD1 (6 bases). V was pared by 3 bases and J by 4 bases, with 13 bases between. Germline values: CDR1 SGHNT, CDR2 YENEEA. This CDR3 contains 15 residues. This CDR3 reads CASSFRQGPYNEQFF. DNA of the CDR3: TGTGCCAGCAGCTTTCGGCAGGGGCCTTACAATGAGCAGTTCTTC.

This clone was seen a handful of times. J is TRBJ1-6 and V is TRBV29-1; 9 nucleotides agree with TRBD1. The CDR3 has 13 residues. The V gene's germline CDR1 is SQVTM and CDR2 ANQGSEA. The V and J ends lost 7 bases and 7 bases, in that order; junction bases with no gene match: 5. CDR3 loop: CSARTGANSPLHF. CDR3 nucleotides: TGCAGCGCCCGGACAGGGGCGAATTCACCCCTCCACTTT.

The rearrangement links TRBV2 to TRBJ1-1; D unclear. Germline assignment: CDR1 SNHLY and CDR2 FYNNEI. This CDR3 contains 13 residues. Deletions cut 6 bases from V and 6 bases from J, with 14 bases between. The CDR3 sequence is CASRPGLGSEAFF. DNA of the CDR3: TGTGCCAGCAGACCCGGATTGGGCTCTGAAGCTTTCTTT.

The chain employs TRBV6-1 and TRBJ2-7; D possibly corresponds to TRBD1 (5 bases). From germline, CDR1 is MNHNS and CDR2 SASEGT. V lost 2 bases to trimming and J lost 1 base, with 9 bases between them. CDR3 length equals 14 residues. CDR3 residues: CASSEQGTSYEQYF. The CDR3 DNA reads TGTGCCAGCAGTGAACAGGGAACTTCCTACGAGCAGTACTTC.

The chain has TRBV5-1 and TRBJ2-5, with 9 bases lining up with TRBD1. CDR3 length equals 15 residues. V was pared by 4 bases and J by 5 bases, with 9 bases of the junction left unmatched. Germline values: CDR1 SGHRS, CDR2 YFSETQ. The CDR3 is CASSQQGAIIETQYF. The DNA of the CDR3 is TGCGCCAGCAGCCAACAGGGGGCAATTATTGAGACCCAGTACTTC.

The chain carries TRBV12-5 and TRBJ2-7; tentatively, D is TRBD2 (5 bases). The length of the CDR3 is 17 residues. CDR1 and CDR2 from the germline V gene are LGHNT and FRNRAP. The germline V and J ends were trimmed by 3 bases and 4 bases, with 22 bases remaining between them. The CDR3 region is CASGFDRLLKTSYEQYF. For the CDR3, the DNA is TGTGCTAGTGGTTTCGACCGACTACTGAAGACTTCTTACGAGCAGTACTTC.

The rearrangement uses TRBV7-2 and TRBJ1-1; the D is unclear. This CDR3 has 14 amino acids. Germline CDR1 reads SGHTA; CDR2 reads FQGNSA. V gave up 5 bases and J gave up 6 bases, with 16 bases separating them. The DNA for the CDR3 is TGTGCCAGCAGCCCCAGGTCCGGTTGGGCTGAAGCTTTCTTT. Translated, it gives CASSPRSGWAEAFF.

The rearrangement links TRBV5-1 to TRBJ1-2; tentatively, D is TRBD1 (6 bases). Germline CDR1 SGHRS, CDR2 YFSETQ. The ends were cut back, 2 bases at V and 1 base at J, with 9 bases in the middle. This CDR3 is 14 amino acids long. The CDR3 DNA reads TGCGCCAGCAGCTTCGGACAGCATAACTATGGCTACACCTTC. Its protein is CASSFGQHNYGYTF.

The chain has TRBV14 and TRBJ2-5; TRBD2 aligns across 9 bases. Germline V gene lookup returns CDR1 SGHDN and CDR2 FVKESK. This CDR3 comprises 16 residues. V shed 0 bases and J 3 bases; nucleotides not matched to a gene: 5. The CDR3 here is CASSQDRGGREETQYF. DNA of the CDR3: TGTGCCAGCAGCCAAGATCGGGGCGGGAGGGAAGAGACCCAGTACTTC.

J is TRBJ2-1 and V is TRBV11-1; TRBD1 aligns across 9 bases. The CDR3 extends over 15 amino acids. J gave up 3 bases and V 4 bases, and 4 bases lay outside the gene matches. Germline assignment: CDR1 SGHAT and CDR2 FQDESV (reference sequence). CDR3 residues: CASSWGQGIYNEQFF. In nucleotides, the CDR3 is TGTGCCAGCAGCTGGGGACAGGGAATCTACAATGAGCAGTTCTTC.

Details on this clone: This same CDR3 is encoded by further DNA sequences in the sample. The chain is built from TRBV5-1 and TRBJ2-5, with D possibly matching TRBD2 (5 bases). The ends were cut back, 4 bases at V and 4 bases at J, with 11 bases in the middle. Germline CDR1 reads SGHRS; CDR2 reads YFSETQ. The CDR3 sequence is 13 residues long. CDR3 residues: CASSLRAGETQYF. The CDR3 bases are TGCGCCAGCAGCCTGAGGGCCGGAGAGACCCAGTACTTC.

The gene calls are TRBV28 and TRBJ2-1; possible D gene TRBD2, 6 bases. The CDR3 extends over 14 amino acids. The germline V gene has CDR1 MDHEN and CDR2 SYDVKM. V was shortened by 2 bases and J by 7 bases, with 12 bases between the two germline ends. DNA for the CDR3: TGTGCCAGCAGTTTACCGCGGGATGGGAATGAGCAGTTCTTC. This encodes CASSLPRDGNEQFF.

This clone was observed a few times. The chain carries TRBV2 and TRBJ1-2; 8 nucleotides align to TRBD1. CDR1 SNHLY and CDR2 FYNNEI come from the germline V gene. V dropped 9 bases and J dropped 2; count of bases not matched to a gene: 8. The CDR3 length is 14 residues. The chain's CDR3 is CASRDRGGNYGYTF. CDR3 DNA: TGTGCCAGTAGAGACAGGGGAGGGAACTATGGCTACACCTTC.

The V and J genes are TRBV30 and TRBJ1-3; 7 nucleotides agree with TRBD1. The V and J ends lost 4 bases and 0 bases, in that order; junction bases with no gene match: 9. CDR3 length: 16 residues. CDR1 and CDR2 from the germline V gene are GTSNPN and SVGIG (reference sequence). The DNA for the CDR3 is TGTGCCTGGACTAAGGGGACAGATAGCTCTGGAAACACCATATATTTT. Amino acid sequence: CAWTKGTDSSGNTIYF.

The rearrangement uses TRBV3-1 (or the pseudogene TRBV3-2) and TRBJ2-3; 10 bases map to TRBD2. V lost 4 bases and J lost 2; bases outside the gene matches: 3. From germline, CDR1 is LGHDT and CDR2 YNNKEL (reference sequence). The CDR3 totals 15 residues. The CDR3 bases are TGTGCCAGCAGCCGGACTAGCGGTAACACAGATACGCAGTATTTT. Its translation is CASSRTSGNTDTQYF.

V gene TRBV19 combines with J gene TRBJ1-1; TRBD1 is a possible D gene (6 bases). Trimming removed 5 bases at V and 5 bases at J, with 24 bases between. Germline CDR1 is LNHDA and CDR2 is SQIVND (reference sequence). The CDR3 is 17 amino acids. The CDR3: CASSLGTLPGRETEAFF. CDR3 bases: TGTGCCAGTAGTCTTGGGACACTCCCAGGGCGTGAGACTGAAGCTTTCTTT.

This chain uses TRBV7-2 with TRBJ1-1; unclear D gene. Trimming removed 2 bases at V and 4 bases at J, with 11 bases between. CDR1 and CDR2 from the germline V gene are SGHTA and FQGNSA. The CDR3 has 14 amino acids. The CDR3 nucleotides read TGTGCCAGCAGCTTACAGGTCCGGGGCACTGAAGCTTTCTTT. This gives the protein CASSLQVRGTEAFF. The full variable domain, completed using reference TRBV7-2 and TRBJ1-1, is GAGVSQSPSNKVTEKGKDVELRCDPISGHTALYWYRQSLGQGLEFLIYFQGNSAPDKSGLPSDRFSAERTGGSVSTLTIQRTQQEDSAVYLCASSLQVRGTEAFFGQGTRLTVV.

The chain links TRBV12-3 or TRBV12-4 to TRBJ2-7, with 9 bases matching TRBD1. CDR3 size: 13 residues. After removal of 8 bases from V and 2 bases from J, the junction contained 4 bases not matched to a gene. The CDR3 spells CASGDRVTYEQYF. CDR3 nucleotide sequence: TGTGCCAGCGGGGACAGGGTAACCTACGAGCAGTACTTC.

This clone was seen a single time. The V call is TRBV6-5, the J call TRBJ1-1, with a tentative D call TRBD1 (5 bases). Germline V gives CDR1 MNHEY, CDR2 SVGAGI. CDR3 length equals 13 residues. The germline V and J ends were trimmed by 9 bases and 5 bases, with 16 bases remaining between them. For the CDR3, the DNA is TGTGCCAGTAGATTCCCGGGGGGGACTGAAGCTTTCTTT. This encodes CASRFPGGTEAFF.

V usage is TRBV7-6 and J usage is TRBJ2-4; D might be TRBD2 (5 bases). This CDR3 spans 14 amino acids. The germline V gene encodes CDR1 SGHVS and CDR2 FNYEAQ. Trimming stripped 0 bases from V and 7 bases from J, with 10 bases between. The CDR3 nucleotides are TGTGCCAGCAGCTTAGCGCTCGGGAAGAACATTCAGTACTTC. Its protein product is CASSLALGKNIQYF.